The entry that follows covers one TCR beta chain sequence. Its antigen remains unidentified. Quantitative molecular-barcoded 5'-RACE generated the TCR beta libraries. TCRdb reanalysed the 5' RACE reads using MiXCR and keeps one entry per CDR3 protein. The sample lists some 240,000 distinct CDR3 sequences; more than 5.5% were seen once. Germline V CDR1 and CDR2: PRHDT, FYEKMQ (reference sequence). The CDR3 is 15 amino acids. V gave up 6 bases and J gave up 5 bases; unmatched junction bases: 10. This specimen comes from a study of CD8 T cells in ankylosing spondylitis. Study findings and constraints: Some motif variants had been reported before (in reactive arthritis synovial fluid and blood). Apparently characteristic of ankylosing spondylitis blood was a TCR beta motif (about 8 highly homologous variants). Matched synovial fluid from ankylosing spondylitis patients was reported to be enriched for disease-linked clones.

The chain couples TRBV13 to TRBJ1-2; 9 nucleotides match TRBD1. Specimen: blood, either unsorted or a sorted T cell fraction (not recorded which). The receptor comes from a male donor with ankylosing spondylitis. The CDR3 reads CASSQEGDRDYGYTF. The CDR3, as DNA: TGTGCCAGCAGTCAGGAGGGGGACAGGGATTATGGCTACACCTTC.